The present entry profiles one TCR beta chain with its context. The antigen is not known. V was clipped by 2 bases and J by 4 bases, with 12 bases between them. This CDR3 has 15 residues. Germline-derived CDR1 and CDR2 are KGHSH and LQKENI. This sample is drawn from a study of CD8+ T cells in alopecia areata. RNA was isolated and reverse transcribed to cDNA, the sequencing template. Here immunoSEQ multiplex PCR was the method, and the copy in TCRdb shows in-frame clones only, minus some. This table has 150,000 to 200,000 clones, over 50% appearing once. Alopecia areata patients gave lesional scalp punch biopsies and peripheral blood samples. Study-level results: Clonality was higher in lesional than normal scalp, especially in alopecia totalis/universalis.

The sequence came from a human donor with alopecia areata. The source was CD4+ T cells sorted from blood, collected at week 0. The gene calls are TRBV18 and TRBJ1-3; D uncertain. Written as DNA, the CDR3 is TGTGCCAGCTCACCATCCATGAGGCCAGGAAACACCATATATTTT. Amino acid sequence: CASSPSMRPGNTIYF. Full variable domain (outside the CDR3, taken from reference TRBV18 and TRBJ1-3): NAGVMQNPRHLVRRRGQEARLRCSPMKGHSHVYWYRQLPEEGLKFMVYLQKENIIDESGMPKERFSAEFPKEGPSILRIQQVVRGDSAAYFCASSPSMRPGNTIYFGEGSWLTVV.